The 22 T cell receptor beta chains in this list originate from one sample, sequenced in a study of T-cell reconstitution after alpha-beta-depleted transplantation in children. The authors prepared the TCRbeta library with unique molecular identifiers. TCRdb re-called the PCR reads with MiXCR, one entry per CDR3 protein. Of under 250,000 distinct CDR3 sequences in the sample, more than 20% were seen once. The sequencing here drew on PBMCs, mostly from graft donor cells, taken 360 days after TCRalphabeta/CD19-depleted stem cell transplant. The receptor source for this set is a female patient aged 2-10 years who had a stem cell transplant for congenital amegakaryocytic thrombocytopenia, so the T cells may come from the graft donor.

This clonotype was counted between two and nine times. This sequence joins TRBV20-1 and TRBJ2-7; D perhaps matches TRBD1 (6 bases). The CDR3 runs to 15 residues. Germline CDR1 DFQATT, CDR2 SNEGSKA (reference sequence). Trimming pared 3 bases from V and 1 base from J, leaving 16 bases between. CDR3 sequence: CSARTFRQGSYEQYF. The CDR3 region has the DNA TGCAGTGCTAGGACATTCAGGCAGGGGTCCTACGAGCAGTACTTC.

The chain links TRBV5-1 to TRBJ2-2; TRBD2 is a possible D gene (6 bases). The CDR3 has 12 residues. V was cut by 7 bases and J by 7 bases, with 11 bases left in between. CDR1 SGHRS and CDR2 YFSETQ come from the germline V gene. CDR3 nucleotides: TGCGCCAGCGGAGCTAGCGTCGGGGAGCTGTTTTTT. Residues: CASGASVGELFF.

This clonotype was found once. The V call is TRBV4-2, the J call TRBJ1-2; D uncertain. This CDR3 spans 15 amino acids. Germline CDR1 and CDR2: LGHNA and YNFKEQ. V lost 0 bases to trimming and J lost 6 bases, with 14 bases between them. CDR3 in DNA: TGTGCCAGCAGCCAAGAACGGGGTGAGGGCGATGGCTACACCTTC. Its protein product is CASSQERGEGDGYTF.

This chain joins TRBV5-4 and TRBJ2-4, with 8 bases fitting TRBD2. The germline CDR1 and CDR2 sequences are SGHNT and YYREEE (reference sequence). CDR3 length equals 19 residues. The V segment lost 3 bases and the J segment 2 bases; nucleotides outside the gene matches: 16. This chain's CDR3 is CASSSAPGLGGLSKNIQYF. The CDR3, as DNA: TGTGCCAGCAGCTCCGCCCCGGGACTAGGAGGACTATCCAAAAACATTCAGTACTTC.

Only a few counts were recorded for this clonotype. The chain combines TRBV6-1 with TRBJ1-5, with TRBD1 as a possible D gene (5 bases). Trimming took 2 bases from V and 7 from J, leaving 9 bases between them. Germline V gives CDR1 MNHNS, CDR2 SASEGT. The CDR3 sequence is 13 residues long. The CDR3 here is CASSEFRQQPQHF. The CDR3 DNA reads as TGTGCCAGCAGTGAATTCAGACAGCAGCCCCAGCATTTT.

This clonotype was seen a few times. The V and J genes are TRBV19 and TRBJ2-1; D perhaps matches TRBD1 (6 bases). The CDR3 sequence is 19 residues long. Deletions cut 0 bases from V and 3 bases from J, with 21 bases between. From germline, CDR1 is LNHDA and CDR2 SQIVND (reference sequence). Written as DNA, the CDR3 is TGTGCCAGTAGTATAGAGGTAGCCTCCAGGGGCGGAGGCTACAATGAGCAGTTCTTC. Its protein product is CASSIEVASRGGGYNEQFF. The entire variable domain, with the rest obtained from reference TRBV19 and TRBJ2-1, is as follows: DGGITQSPKYLFRKEGQNVTLSCEQNLNHDAMYWYRQDPGQGLRLIYYSQIVNDFQKGDIAEGYSVSREKKESFPLTVTSAQKNPTAFYLCASSIEVASRGGGYNEQFFGPGTRLTVL.

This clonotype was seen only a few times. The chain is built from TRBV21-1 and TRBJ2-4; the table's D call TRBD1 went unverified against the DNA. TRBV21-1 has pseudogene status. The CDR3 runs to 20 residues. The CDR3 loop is CASRIYPTEARPGFKNIQYF. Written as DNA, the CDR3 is TGTGCCAGCAGGATATACCCGACGGAGGCGAGACCAGGGTTCAAAAACATTCAGTACTTC.

The CDR3 DNA is TGTGCCAGCAGGACCCCAGGGGGTAGCGGGGGGCCCAACACCGGGGAGCTGTTTTTT. It codes for CASRTPGGSGGPNTGELFF. The chain has TRBV2 and TRBJ2-2, with 10 positions matching TRBD2. After removal of 6 bases from V and 2 bases from J, the junction contained 15 bases not matched to a gene. Germline CDR1 and CDR2: SNHLY and FYNNEI. This CDR3 region has 19 residues. Drawing the rest from reference TRBV2 and TRBJ2-2, the complete variable domain is EPEVTQTPSHQVTQMGQEVILRCVPISNHLYFYWYRQILGQKVEFLVSFYNNEISEKSEIFDDQFSVERPDGSNFTLKIRSTKLEDSAMYFCASRTPGGSGGPNTGELFFGEGSRLTVL.

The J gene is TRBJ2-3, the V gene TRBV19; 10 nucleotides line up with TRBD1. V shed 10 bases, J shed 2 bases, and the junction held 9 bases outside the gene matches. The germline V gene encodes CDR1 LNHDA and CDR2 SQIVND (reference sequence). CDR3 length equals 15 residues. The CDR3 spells CATSGTGDITDTQYF. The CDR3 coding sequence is TGTGCCACCTCGGGGACAGGGGACATCACAGATACGCAGTATTTT.

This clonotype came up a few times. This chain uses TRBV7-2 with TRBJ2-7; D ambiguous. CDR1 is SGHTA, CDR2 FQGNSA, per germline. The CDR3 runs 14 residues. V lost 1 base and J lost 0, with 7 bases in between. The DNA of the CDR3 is TGTGCCAGCAGCTTAGTAGGCGCCTCCTACGAGCAGTACTTC. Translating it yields CASSLVGASYEQYF.

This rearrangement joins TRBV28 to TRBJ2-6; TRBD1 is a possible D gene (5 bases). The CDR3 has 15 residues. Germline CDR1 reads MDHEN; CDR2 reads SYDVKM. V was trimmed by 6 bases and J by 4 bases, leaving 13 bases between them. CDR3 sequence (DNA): TGTGCCAGCAGGCCTACAGGTAGCGGGGCCAACGTCCTGACTTTC. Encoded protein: CASRPTGSGANVLTF.

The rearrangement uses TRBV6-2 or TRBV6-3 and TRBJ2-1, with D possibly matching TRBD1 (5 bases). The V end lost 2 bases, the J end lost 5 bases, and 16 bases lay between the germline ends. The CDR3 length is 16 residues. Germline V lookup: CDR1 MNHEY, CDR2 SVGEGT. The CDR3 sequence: CASSYRQGRAHNEQFF. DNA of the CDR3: TGTGCCAGCAGTTACCGGCAGGGCCGCGCGCACAATGAGCAGTTCTTC.

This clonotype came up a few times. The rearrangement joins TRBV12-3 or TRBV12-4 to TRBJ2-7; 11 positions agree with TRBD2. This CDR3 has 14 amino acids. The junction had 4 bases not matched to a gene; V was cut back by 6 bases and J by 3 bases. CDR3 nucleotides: TGTGCCAGCAGGACTAGCGGGAACCTCTACGAGCAGTACTTC. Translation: CASRTSGNLYEQYF.

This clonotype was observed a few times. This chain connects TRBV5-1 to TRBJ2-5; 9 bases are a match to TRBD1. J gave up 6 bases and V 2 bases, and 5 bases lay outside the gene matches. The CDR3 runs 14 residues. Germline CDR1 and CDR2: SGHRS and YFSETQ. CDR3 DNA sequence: TGCGCCAGCAGCTTCATGGACAGGGGAAAGACCCAGTACTTC. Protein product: CASSFMDRGKTQYF.

CDR3 loop: CSAIGPGTPQETQYF. DNA for the CDR3: TGCAGTGCTATCGGCCCCGGGACACCTCAAGAGACCCAGTACTTC. The chain carries TRBV20-1 and TRBJ2-5, with D perhaps matching TRBD1 (6 bases). Trimming removed 4 bases at V and 2 bases at J, with 17 bases between. Germline-derived CDR1 and CDR2 are DFQATT and SNEGSKA (reference sequence). This CDR3 is built from 15 residues.

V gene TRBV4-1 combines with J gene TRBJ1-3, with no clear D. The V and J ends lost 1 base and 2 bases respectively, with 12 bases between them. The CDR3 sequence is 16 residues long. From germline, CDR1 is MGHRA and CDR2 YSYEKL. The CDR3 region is CASSQVGGLAGNTIYF. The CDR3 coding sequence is TGCGCCAGCAGCCAAGTGGGAGGGTTGGCTGGAAACACCATATATTTT.

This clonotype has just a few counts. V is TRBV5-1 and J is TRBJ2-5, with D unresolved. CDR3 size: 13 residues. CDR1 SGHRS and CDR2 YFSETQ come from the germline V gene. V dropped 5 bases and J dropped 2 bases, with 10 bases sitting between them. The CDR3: CASRTSRQETQYF. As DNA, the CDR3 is TGCGCCAGCAGGACATCCCGACAAGAGACCCAGTACTTC.

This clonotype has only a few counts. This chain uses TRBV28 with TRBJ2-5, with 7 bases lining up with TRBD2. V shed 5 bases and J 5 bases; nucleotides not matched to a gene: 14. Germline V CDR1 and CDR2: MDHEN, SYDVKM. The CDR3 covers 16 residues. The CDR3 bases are TGTGCCAGCAGTGGGGGTTGGGCGGGAGCGATGGAGACCCAGTACTTC. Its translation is CASSGGWAGAMETQYF.

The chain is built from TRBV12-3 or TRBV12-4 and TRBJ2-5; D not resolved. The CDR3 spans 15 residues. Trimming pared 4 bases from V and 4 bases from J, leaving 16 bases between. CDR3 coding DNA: TGTGCCAGCAGTTCCCGGAGAGTCGCCCTAGAGACCCAGTACTTC. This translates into CASSSRRVALETQYF.

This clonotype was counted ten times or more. CDR3 sequence reads: CASSYVGQGTYEQYF. The CDR3 DNA reads TGTGCCAGCAGTTACGTCGGCCAGGGGACCTACGAGCAGTACTTC. The J gene is TRBJ2-7, the V gene TRBV6-5; perhaps TRBD1 as D (6 bases). From germline, CDR1 is MNHEY and CDR2 SVGAGI. The CDR3 is made up of 15 amino acids. Trimming removed 2 bases at V and 2 bases at J, with 13 bases between.

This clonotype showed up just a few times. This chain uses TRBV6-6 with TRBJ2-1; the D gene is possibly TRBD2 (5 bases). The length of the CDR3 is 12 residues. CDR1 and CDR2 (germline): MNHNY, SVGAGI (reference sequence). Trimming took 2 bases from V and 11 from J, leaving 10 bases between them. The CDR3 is CASSYEGVKQFF. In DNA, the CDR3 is TGTGCCAGCAGTTACGAGGGCGTAAAGCAGTTCTTC.

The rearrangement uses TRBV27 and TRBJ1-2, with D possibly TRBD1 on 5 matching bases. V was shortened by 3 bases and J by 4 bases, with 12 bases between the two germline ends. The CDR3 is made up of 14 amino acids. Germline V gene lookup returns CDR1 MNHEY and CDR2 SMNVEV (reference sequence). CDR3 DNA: TGTGCCAGCAGTTTGCAGGGTATGGGCTATGGCTACACCTTC. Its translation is CASSLQGMGYGYTF.